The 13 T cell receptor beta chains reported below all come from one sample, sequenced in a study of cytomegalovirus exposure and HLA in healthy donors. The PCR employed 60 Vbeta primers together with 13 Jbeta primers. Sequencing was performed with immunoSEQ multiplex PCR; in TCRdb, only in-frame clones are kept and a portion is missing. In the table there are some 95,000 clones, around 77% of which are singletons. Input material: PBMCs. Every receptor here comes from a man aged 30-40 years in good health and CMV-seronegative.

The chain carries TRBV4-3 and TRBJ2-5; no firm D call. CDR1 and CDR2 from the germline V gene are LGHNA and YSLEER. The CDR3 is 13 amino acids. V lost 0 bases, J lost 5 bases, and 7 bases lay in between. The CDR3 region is CASSQDLWETQYF. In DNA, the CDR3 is TGCGCCAGCAGCCAAGATCTATGGGAGACCCAGTACTTC.

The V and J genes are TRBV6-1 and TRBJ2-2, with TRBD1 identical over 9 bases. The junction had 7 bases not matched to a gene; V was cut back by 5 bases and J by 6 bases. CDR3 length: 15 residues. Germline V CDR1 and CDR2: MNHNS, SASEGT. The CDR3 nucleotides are TGTGCCAGCAGTAGCCGGGACAGGGTGTCCGGGGAGCTGTTTTTT. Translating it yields CASSSRDRVSGELFF.

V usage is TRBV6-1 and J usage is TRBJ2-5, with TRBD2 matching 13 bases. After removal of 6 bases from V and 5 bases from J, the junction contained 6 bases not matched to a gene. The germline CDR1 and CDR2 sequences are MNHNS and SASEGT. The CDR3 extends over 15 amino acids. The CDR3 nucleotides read TGTGCCAGCAGCTACGGGACTAGCGGGGCCGAGACCCAGTACTTC. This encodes CASSYGTSGAETQYF.

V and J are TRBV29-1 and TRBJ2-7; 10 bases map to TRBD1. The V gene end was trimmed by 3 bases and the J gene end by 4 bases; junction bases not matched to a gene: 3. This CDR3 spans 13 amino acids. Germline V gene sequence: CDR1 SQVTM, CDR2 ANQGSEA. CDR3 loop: CSVELDRGYEQYF. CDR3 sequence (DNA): TGCAGCGTTGAGTTGGACAGGGGGTACGAGCAGTACTTC.

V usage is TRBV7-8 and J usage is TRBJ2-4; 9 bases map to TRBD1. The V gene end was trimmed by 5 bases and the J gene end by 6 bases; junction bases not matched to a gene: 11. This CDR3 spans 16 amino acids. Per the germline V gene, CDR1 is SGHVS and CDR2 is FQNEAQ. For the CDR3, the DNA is TGTGCCAGCAGCCTTACAGGGGGCGGAGGGGGAAACATTCAGTACTTC. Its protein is CASSLTGGGGGNIQYF.

In nucleotides, the CDR3 is TGTGCCAGCAGCTTCCCGAGGAGACAGGCCTACAATGAGCAGTTCTTC. This gives the protein CASSFPRRQAYNEQFF. The rearrangement uses TRBV7-6 and TRBJ2-1, with D maybe TRBD1 (6 bases). From germline, CDR1 is SGHVS and CDR2 FNYEAQ. Between the trimmed V and J ends, which lost 3 bases and 2 bases, there was a span of 14 bases. The CDR3 loop spans 16 amino acids.

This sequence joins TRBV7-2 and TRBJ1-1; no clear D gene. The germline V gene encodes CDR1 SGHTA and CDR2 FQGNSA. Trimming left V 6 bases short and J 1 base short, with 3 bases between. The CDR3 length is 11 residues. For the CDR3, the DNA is TGTGCCAGCAGTAGGAACACTGAAGCTTTCTTT. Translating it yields CASSRNTEAFF.

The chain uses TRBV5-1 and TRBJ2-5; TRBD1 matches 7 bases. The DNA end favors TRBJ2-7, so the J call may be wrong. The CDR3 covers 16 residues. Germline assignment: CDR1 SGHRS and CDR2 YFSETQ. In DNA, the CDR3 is TGCGCCAGCAGCTCGCCCCTCAGGGACAGCTCCTACGAGCAGTACTTC. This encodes CASSSPLRDSSYEQYF.

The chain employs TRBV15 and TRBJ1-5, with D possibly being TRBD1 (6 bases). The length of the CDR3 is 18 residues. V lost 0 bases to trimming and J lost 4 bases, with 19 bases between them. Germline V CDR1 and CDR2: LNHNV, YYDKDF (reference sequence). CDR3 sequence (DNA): TGTGCCACCAGCAGAGATGTTGTCCAGGGAAGGGGGAATCAGCCCCAGCATTTT. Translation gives CATSRDVVQGRGNQPQHF. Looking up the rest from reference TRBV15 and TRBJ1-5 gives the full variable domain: DAMVIQNPRYQVTQFGKPVTLSCSQTLNHNVMYWYQQKSSQAPKLLFHYYDKDFNNEADTPDNFQSRRPNTSFCFLDIRSPGLGDTAMYLCATSRDVVQGRGNQPQHFGDGTRLSIL.

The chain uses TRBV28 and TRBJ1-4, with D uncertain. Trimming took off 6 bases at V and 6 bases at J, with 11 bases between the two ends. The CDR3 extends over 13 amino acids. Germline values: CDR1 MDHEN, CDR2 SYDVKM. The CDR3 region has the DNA TGTGCCAGCAGCCTAAGTAGAGATGAAAAACTGTTTTTT. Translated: CASSLSRDEKLFF.

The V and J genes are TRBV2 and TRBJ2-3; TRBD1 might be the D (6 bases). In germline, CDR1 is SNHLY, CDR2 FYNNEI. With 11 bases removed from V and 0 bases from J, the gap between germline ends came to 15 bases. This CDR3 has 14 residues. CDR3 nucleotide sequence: TGTGCCGGCACACAGGGATCGAGCACAGATACGCAGTATTTT. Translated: CAGTQGSSTDTQYF. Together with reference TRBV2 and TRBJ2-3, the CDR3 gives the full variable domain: EPEVTQTPSHQVTQMGQEVILRCVPISNHLYFYWYRQILGQKVEFLVSFYNNEISEKSEIFDDQFSVERPDGSNFTLKIRSTKLEDSAMYFCAGTQGSSTDTQYFGPGTRLTVL.

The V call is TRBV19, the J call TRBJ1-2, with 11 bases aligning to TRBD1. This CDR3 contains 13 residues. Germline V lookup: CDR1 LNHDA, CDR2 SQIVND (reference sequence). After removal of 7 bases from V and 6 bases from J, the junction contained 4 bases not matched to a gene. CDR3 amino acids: CASTRTGGHGYTF. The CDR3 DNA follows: TGTGCCAGTACCCGGACAGGGGGCCATGGCTACACCTTC.

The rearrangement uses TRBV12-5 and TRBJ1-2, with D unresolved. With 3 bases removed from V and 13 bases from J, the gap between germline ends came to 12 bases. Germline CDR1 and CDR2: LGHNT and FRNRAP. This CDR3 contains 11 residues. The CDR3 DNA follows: TGTGCTAGTGGTTTTCCCCCCGAGGTCACCTTC. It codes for CASGFPPEVTF. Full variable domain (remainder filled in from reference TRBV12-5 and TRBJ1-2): DARVTQTPRHKVTEMGQEVTMRCQPILGHNTVFWYRQTMMQGLELLAYFRNRAPLDDSGMPKDRFSAEMPDATLATLKIQPSEPRDSAVYFCASGFPPEVTFGSGTRLTVV.